The entry below describes one T cell receptor (beta chain). Its antigen is not identified. Trimming removed 6 bases at V and 3 bases at J, with 12 bases between. The V gene's germline CDR1 is SGHRS and CDR2 YFSETQ. The CDR3 is made up of 13 amino acids. This record comes from a study of T cell responses to AZD1222 COVID-19 vaccine. Sequencing was performed with immunoSEQ multiplex PCR; in TCRdb, only in-frame clones are kept and a portion is missing. The sample lists some 120,000 clones, roughly 84% occurring once. Notes on the study in general: At baseline, just a handful of AZD1222 recipients tested seropositive. An increase in Spike-specific TCR breadth and depth was observed after two AZD1222 doses. White British people made up most donors, females outnumbered males, and clonal diversity was possibly underestimated. Repertoire sampling occurred only after the peak T cell response.

Source: peripheral blood, taken on day 0 of AZD1222 vaccination. This receptor was taken from an adult in good health. This sequence joins TRBV5-1 and TRBJ1-1; D remains ambiguous. The DNA of the CDR3 is TGCGCCAGCAAATCGGCCTATGACACTGAAGCTTTCTTT. It encodes CASKSAYDTEAFF.